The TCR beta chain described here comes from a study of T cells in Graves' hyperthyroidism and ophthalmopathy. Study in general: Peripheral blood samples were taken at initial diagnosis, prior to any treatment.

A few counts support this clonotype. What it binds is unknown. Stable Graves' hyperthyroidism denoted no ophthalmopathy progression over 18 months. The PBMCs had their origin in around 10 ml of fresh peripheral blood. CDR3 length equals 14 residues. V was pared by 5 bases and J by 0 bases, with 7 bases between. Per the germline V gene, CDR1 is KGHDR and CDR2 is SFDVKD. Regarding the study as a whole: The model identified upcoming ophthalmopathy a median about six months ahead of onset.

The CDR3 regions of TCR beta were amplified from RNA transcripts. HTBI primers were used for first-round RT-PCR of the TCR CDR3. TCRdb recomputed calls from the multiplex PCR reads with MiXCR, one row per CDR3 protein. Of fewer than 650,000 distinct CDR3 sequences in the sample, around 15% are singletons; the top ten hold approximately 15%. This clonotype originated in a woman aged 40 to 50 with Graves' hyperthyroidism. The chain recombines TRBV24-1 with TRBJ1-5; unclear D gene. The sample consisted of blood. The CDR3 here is CATSVGVSNQPQHF. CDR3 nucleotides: TGTGCCACCAGTGTCGGGGTTAGCAATCAGCCCCAGCATTTT.